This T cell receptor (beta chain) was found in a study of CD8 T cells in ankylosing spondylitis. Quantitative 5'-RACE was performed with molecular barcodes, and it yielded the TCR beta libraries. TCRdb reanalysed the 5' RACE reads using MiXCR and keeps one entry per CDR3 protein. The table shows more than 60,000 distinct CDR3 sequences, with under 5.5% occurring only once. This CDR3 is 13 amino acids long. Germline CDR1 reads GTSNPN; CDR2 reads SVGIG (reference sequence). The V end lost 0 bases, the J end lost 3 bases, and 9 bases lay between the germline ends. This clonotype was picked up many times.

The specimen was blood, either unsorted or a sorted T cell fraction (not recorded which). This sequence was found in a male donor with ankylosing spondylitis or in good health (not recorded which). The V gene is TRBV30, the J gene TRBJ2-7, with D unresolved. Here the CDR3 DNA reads TGTGCCTGGAGTGTGGAAGAGTTCTACGAGCAGTACTTC. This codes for CAWSVEEFYEQYF.